Sequencing of this T cell receptor (beta chain) was carried out in a study of cytomegalovirus exposure and HLA in healthy donors. This PCR relied on a set of 60 Vbeta primers and 13 Jbeta primers. TCRdb's table, derived via immunoSEQ multiplex PCR, lists solely in-frame clones and lacks some. The sample yields 150,000 to 200,000 clones, around 86% seen once. CDR1 and CDR2 (germline): SEHNR, FQNEAQ (reference sequence). V shed 7 bases, J shed 0 bases, and the junction held 5 bases outside the gene matches. There are 15 residues in the CDR3. The chain uses TRBV7-9 and TRBJ2-2; the match to TRBD2 covers 7 bases. The receptor comes from a girl under 10 years old in good health and CMV-seropositive. Sequencing input: PBMCs. The CDR3 loop is CASTRGLANTGELFF. CDR3 bases: TGTGCCAGCACTCGCGGACTAGCGAACACCGGGGAGCTGTTTTTT. Full variable domain (rest looked up from reference TRBV7-9 and TRBJ2-2): DTGVSQNPRHKITKRGQNVTFRCDPISEHNRLYWYRQTLGQGPEFLTYFQNEAQLEKSRLLSDRFSAERPKGSFSTLEIQRTEQGDSAMYLCASTRGLANTGELFFGEGSRLTVL.